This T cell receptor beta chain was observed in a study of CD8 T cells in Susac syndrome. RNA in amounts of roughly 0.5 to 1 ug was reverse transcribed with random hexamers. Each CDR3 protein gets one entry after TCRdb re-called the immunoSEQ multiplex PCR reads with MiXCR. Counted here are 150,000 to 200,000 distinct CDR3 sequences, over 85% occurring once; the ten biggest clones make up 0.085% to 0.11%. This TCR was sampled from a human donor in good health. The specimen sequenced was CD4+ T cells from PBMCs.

The CDR3 DNA is TGCAGTGCTAAACTAGCGGGAGCTTACAATGAGCAGTTCTTC. Translating gives CSAKLAGAYNEQFF. The chain joins TRBV20-1 to TRBJ2-1; TRBD2 aligns across 11 bases. The CDR3 sequence is 14 residues long. Looked up from germline, CDR1 is DFQATT and CDR2 is SNEGSKA (reference sequence). Trimming took 4 bases from V and 4 from J; bases not matched to a gene: 3.